This section outlines one T cell receptor beta chain sequence together with its context. The specificity of this receptor is unknown. Base qualities are missing; no much larger clone stands one base away. Whole blood was collected in K2EDTA tubes by collaborating institutions according to the institutions' own protocols. For TCRbeta analysis, collaborators shipped samples as frozen whole blood, isolated PBMCs, or DNA extracted from either of those sample types. The immunoSEQ Assay, a bias-controlled multiplex PCR, was used to amplify TCRbeta CDR3 regions from genomic DNA. From the authors' description of their analysis: Within the assay, amplification of reference gene primers was used to estimate how many nucleated cells each sample contained. Sequence reads were collapsed and filtered to measure the absolute abundance of every unique TCRbeta CDR3 rearrangement. For each sample, productive Simpson clonality was calculated as the square root of Simpson's diversity index over productive rearrangements. Drawn from immuneACCESS, this table holds only the in-frame rearrangements with V and J called that TCRdb kept. Clones are partly lost; checked studies trace under half to an unresolved V gene and leave the rest unexplained. That table furnishes V, J and clone size, whereas the DNA furnished D and trimming. The sample has 35,000 to 50,000 clones on record, 88% of them singletons. The ten most abundant clones make up 4.5% to 5% of the sample.

The entry originates in a study of blood T cell repertoires in COVID-19 (dated by TCRdb to the early 2020s). General notes on the study: Collaborator samples came from the United States, Italy and Spain and covered acute and convalescent phases of COVID-19. The material from the prospective study consisted of cDNA or gDNA derived from T cells, B-cell-depleted T cells, or PBMCs. Deeply sampled blood TCRbeta repertoires from subjects exposed to, actively infected with, or recovered from COVID-19 were included in the dataset. The repertoires were released in a freely available public database meant as a resource for research on the immune response to SARS-CoV-2. Samples came from the ongoing ImmuneRACE study (first 160 participants) plus 1,254 subjects from 6 global collaborators. A de-identified subject ID, COVID-19 status, age in years and sex were almost always included in the sample metadata. Where HLA class I and class II types were available, the types were taken from metadata supplied by the sample provider, not from assay-based typing.

The study at large found these results: How much clinical and demographic metadata was included differed by source and by participant, and the metadata was provided uncurated.

V ends up 3 bases short and J 1 base short, with an unmatched junction base count of 6. CDR1 and CDR2, per the germline V gene, are ENHRY and SYGVKD. Measured from the cysteine to the phenylalanine, the CDR3 is 16 residues long. Only CDR3 DNA is held: 48 bases, read in frame from base 1. Source material: peripheral blood. The receptor comes from a human donor in a cohort sampled during active COVID-19. Rearrangement joined TRBV10-3 to TRBJ2-5; TRBD1 lines up with 9 middle nucleotides. The CDR3 region: CAISESDRGLQETQYF. The sequenced DNA is TGTGCCATCAGTGAATCGGACAGGGGACTCCAAGAGACCCAGTACTTC.